These 12 T cell receptor beta chains came from one sample sequenced in a study of shared clonotypes between healthy human individuals. The method was immunoSEQ multiplex PCR; TCRdb's version includes in-frame clones alone and lacks a portion of them. The sample gives about 1 million clones, approximately 70% of which show up once; approximately 1.5% is in the top ten. Input material: memory CD4+ T cells sorted from blood. Sample subset: CD45RA-negative fraction. The receptors were sampled from a young man in good health.

This clone was detected ten times or more. This sequence joins TRBV6-1 and TRBJ1-1; D is ambiguous. Trimming left V 7 bases short and J 3 bases short, with 12 bases between. From germline, CDR1 is MNHNS and CDR2 SASEGT. CDR3 length equals 13 residues. The CDR3 nucleotides are TGTGCCAGCAACTTGGCAGCCTACACTGAAGCTTTCTTT. It specifies CASNLAAYTEAFF.

The chain has TRBV11-2 and TRBJ1-2; no firm D call. Germline CDR1 is SGHAT and CDR2 is FQNNGV. The CDR3 has 14 amino acids. The V gene lost 7 bases and the J gene lost 1 base, with 13 bases spanning the gap. The chain's CDR3 is CASTSRGINYGYTF. The CDR3 DNA sequence: TGTGCCAGCACCTCCCGAGGCATTAACTATGGCTACACCTTC.

To note about this clone: Compared with germline, one end of the junction differs, possibly owing to a read error. The gene calls are TRBV7-7 and TRBJ1-1; D uncertain. The germline CDR1 and CDR2 sequences are SSHAT and FNYEAQ (reference sequence). This CDR3 is 13 amino acids long. CDR3 DNA: TGTGCTAGCAGCTTAGCGCTTGGTGGGGAAGCTTTCTTT. This encodes CASSLALGGEAFF.

V is TRBV7-9 and J is TRBJ2-4; TRBD1 matches 9 bases. The trim removed 5 bases at V and 8 bases at J, leaving 16 bases unmatched. The length of the CDR3 is 17 residues. Looked up from germline, CDR1 is SEHNR and CDR2 is FQNEAQ (reference sequence). The CDR3 nucleotides read TGTGCCAGCAGCATACAAGGGACAGGGCTGATTGCGGACATTCAGTACTTC. It codes for CASSIQGTGLIADIQYF.

The genes are TRBV18 and TRBJ1-1; 12 positions match TRBD1. CDR1 is KGHSH and CDR2 is LQKENI in the germline V gene. The CDR3 has 16 residues. V was pared by 6 bases and J by 1 base, with 6 bases of the junction left unmatched. CDR3 region: CASSPGTGGRNTEAFF. The DNA of the CDR3 is TGTGCCAGCTCGCCCGGGACAGGGGGCCGGAACACTGAAGCTTTCTTT. Complete variable domain (other parts from reference TRBV18 and TRBJ1-1): NAGVMQNPRHLVRRRGQEARLRCSPMKGHSHVYWYRQLPEEGLKFMVYLQKENIIDESGMPKERFSAEFPKEGPSILRIQQVVRGDSAAYFCASSPGTGGRNTEAFFGQGTRLTVV.

This clone was counted once. This rearrangement joins TRBV10-1 to TRBJ2-7, with TRBD1 as a possible D gene (7 bases). The CDR3 covers 17 residues. Trimming removed 7 bases at V and 3 bases at J, with 25 bases between. The V gene's germline CDR1 is WNHNN and CDR2 SYGVQD (reference sequence). The chain's CDR3 is CASKMGPGGPDYYEQYF. In DNA form, the CDR3 reads TGCGCCAGCAAAATGGGGCCAGGGGGGCCTGACTACTACGAGCAGTACTTC.

The chain combines TRBV11-2 with TRBJ2-2; 8 bases fit TRBD1. J gave up 4 bases and V 3 bases, and 7 bases lay outside the gene matches. The V gene's germline CDR1 is SGHAT and CDR2 FQNNGV. This CDR3 region has 16 residues. For the CDR3, the DNA is TGTGCCAGCAGCTTGAGGACAGGGTCTGGCACCGGGGAGCTGTTTTTT. Translating it yields CASSLRTGSGTGELFF.

This clone was seen just once. V is TRBV15 and J is TRBJ1-4; tentative D call: TRBD1 (6 bases). Germline V gene sequence: CDR1 LNHNV, CDR2 YYDKDF (reference sequence). The ends were cut back, 0 bases at V and 7 bases at J, with 18 bases in the middle. The CDR3 is 17 residues long. The CDR3 spells CATSRDEGRRGSEKLFF. The CDR3 DNA follows: TGTGCCACCAGCAGAGATGAGGGGCGGAGGGGGAGTGAAAAACTGTTTTTT.

The chain employs TRBV28 and TRBJ1-1; 7 bases fit TRBD1. The CDR3 contains 14 residues. Germline CDR1 reads MDHEN; CDR2 reads SYDVKM. Trimming removed 11 bases from V and 3 bases from J; junction bases left unmatched: 12. In nucleotides, the CDR3 is TGTGCCGGGGGGAAAGACAGGGCCGACACTGAAGCTTTCTTT. Residues: CAGGKDRADTEAFF. Supplemented by reference TRBV28 and TRBJ1-1, the full variable domain reads DVKVTQSSRYLVKRTGEKVFLECVQDMDHENMFWYRQDPGLGLRLIYFSYDVKMKEKGDIPEGYSVSREKKERFSLILESASTNQTSMYLCAGGKDRADTEAFFGQGTRLTVV.

The genes are TRBV6-1 and TRBJ1-6, with 7 bases identical to TRBD1. CDR3 size: 15 residues. The ends lost 4 bases at V and 0 bases at J; junction bases unmatched: 0. CDR1 and CDR2 from the germline V gene are MNHNS and SASEGT. CDR3 residues: CASSGQGSYNSPLHF. As DNA, the CDR3 is TGTGCCAGCAGTGGACAGGGCTCCTATAATTCACCCCTCCACTTT.

The chain links TRBV28 to TRBJ2-3; 9 bases map to TRBD2. CDR1 and CDR2 (germline): MDHEN, SYDVKM. The V gene end was trimmed by 2 bases and the J gene end by 3 bases; junction bases not matched to a gene: 3. CDR3 length: 15 residues. In DNA form, the CDR3 reads TGTGCCAGCAGTTTAGCGCTAGCGGGAACAGATACGCAGTATTTT. Its protein product is CASSLALAGTDTQYF.

As to this clone: Within the sample, other DNA sequences also encode this same CDR3. This chain uses TRBV5-1 with TRBJ2-7; 8 nucleotides align to TRBD1. The CDR3 contains 15 residues. Germline assignment: CDR1 SGHRS and CDR2 YFSETQ. J lost 0 bases, V lost 4 bases, and 6 bases had no gene match. CDR3 in amino acids: CASSPRQGTSYEQYF. DNA for the CDR3: TGCGCCAGCAGCCCGCGACAGGGGACCTCCTACGAGCAGTACTTC.